This record concerns one T cell receptor beta chain sequence. Its cognate antigen has yet to be identified. Base quality data are lacking; no much larger clone is found one base away. Preparation of the library involved PCR. Sequencing used an Illumina HiSeq 4000. High-throughput sequencing was used to profile the TCR beta-chain CDR3 region of each patient. As for the authors' bioinformatics: Drawing on CDR3 differences between clinicopathological groups, the researchers built a classifier meant to tell apart patients with distant-metastatic papillary thyroid cancer. The Shannon index was used to measure repertoire diversity, and the Morisita-Horn index was used to measure how similar tumor and blood repertoires were. Using fastp trimming at Q25 and MiXCR clonotype assembly, TCRdb reanalyzed the public sequencing data and kept in-frame beta chains. For this entry, the V and J calls and clone size follow TCRdb and not the study's own pipeline. This sample has 34,000 or so clones in its table, and 35% to 45% of those were observed once. Approximately 22% of the sample belongs to the ten largest clones.

This sample is drawn from a study of metastatic and nonmetastatic thyroid tumors (TCRdb year 2020). In the study overall: The researchers compared repertoires between peripheral blood samples and tumor or nodule tissue samples from patients with malignant or benign thyroid disease. The paper as a whole reports these results and caveats: TCR beta diversity was reported as significantly higher in malignant tumors than in benign nodules, in both blood and tumor samples.

No treatment had been received by any patient before thyroid surgery. Patient clinical samples collected from 2012 to 2018 were retrospectively analysed using T-cell receptor beta sequencing. Trimmed from V: 6 bases; trimmed from J: 4 bases; junction bases lacking a gene match: 6. Reading the germline V gene gives CDR1 SGHRS and CDR2 YFSETQ. The CDR3, from cysteine to phenylalanine, totals 14 residues. Solely the CDR3 DNA is kept, with 42 bases framed from the first base. The source material was tumor tissue. The sequence links TRBV5-1 to TRBJ2-1; a stretch of 8 junction bases matches TRBD1. The sequence was obtained from a female donor with papillary thyroid cancer or a benign thyroid nodule (not recorded which). Some clones in this sample may be carry-over from other donors' samples. For the CDR3, the sequence is CASTTGTGYNEQFF. The base sequence is TGCGCCAGCACCACCGGGACAGGATACAATGAGCAGTTCTTC.